A single sample gave rise to the 14 T cell receptor beta chains below, sequenced in a study of a mutant IDH1 vaccine in newly diagnosed glioma (dated by TCRdb to the early 2020s). The library was prepared using the immunoSEQ multiplex PCR assay. TCRdb carries this immuneACCESS record with in-frame sequences only. Its versions omit some clonotypes, under half of them owing to an unresolved V gene in the studies checked, with the rest unexplained. The sample includes fewer than 45,000 clones, with 80% to 95% observed a single time. The top ten clonotypes cover 15% to 20% of the sample. The time point label here, explained by the study, means: baseline, week 1 (first vaccination visit). Interpreted using the paper, the treatment or condition label stands for: pre-vaccination baseline after standard-of-care therapy. The starting material was PBMCs, obtained from a glioma patient treated with radiotherapy, temozolomide or both. The receptors stem from a man in his late teens or twenties with glioma.

The chain uses TRBV5-4 and TRBJ2-2, with TRBD1 matching 7 bases. The CDR3 extends over 15 amino acids. After removal of 4 bases from V and 1 base from J, the junction contained 4 bases not matched to a gene. Germline values: CDR1 SGHNT, CDR2 YYREEE (reference sequence). CDR3 nucleotides: TGTGCCAGCAGCCCCAACAGGGGGAACACCGGGGAGCTGTTTTTT. Translating gives CASSPNRGNTGELFF.

This rearrangement joins TRBV4-3 to TRBJ1-1, with a tentative D call TRBD1 (5 bases). Trimming stripped 0 bases from V and 8 bases from J, with 10 bases between. The CDR3 loop spans 13 amino acids. CDR1 and CDR2 (germline): LGHNA, YSLEER. CDR3 amino acids: CASSQERTLEAFF. The CDR3 region has the DNA TGCGCCAGCAGCCAAGAAAGGACACTCGAAGCTTTCTTT.

The chain has TRBV27 and TRBJ2-5; the D is unclear. The V end lost 2 bases, the J end lost 2 bases, and 6 bases lay between the germline ends. Germline CDR1 and CDR2: MNHEY and SMNVEV (reference sequence). The CDR3 loop spans 13 amino acids. The CDR3, as DNA: TGTGCCAGCAGTTTAGGCCAGCAAGAGACCCAGTACTTC. Its protein is CASSLGQQETQYF.

V and J are TRBV6-5 and TRBJ2-7, with 8 bases fitting TRBD2. The CDR3 extends over 15 amino acids. V shed 0 bases, J shed 0 bases, and the junction held 1 base outside the gene matches. CDR1 MNHEY and CDR2 SVGAGI come from the germline V gene. The CDR3 DNA reads as TGTGCCAGCAGTTACTCCGGGACTAGCTCCTACGAGCAGTACTTC. Translating it yields CASSYSGTSSYEQYF.

The rearrangement joins TRBV25-1 to TRBJ1-1, with D possibly being TRBD1 (6 bases). This CDR3 contains 12 residues. Germline-derived CDR1 and CDR2 are MGHDK and SYGVNS. V gave up 5 bases and J gave up 7 bases, with 11 bases separating them. The CDR3 is CASSPKGGEAFF. For the CDR3, the DNA is TGTGCCAGCAGTCCCAAAGGGGGTGAAGCTTTCTTT.

The chain recombines TRBV6-6 with TRBJ1-2; 7 nucleotides align to TRBD1. CDR3 size: 16 residues. V gave up 6 bases and J gave up 7 bases; unmatched junction bases: 17. Germline values: CDR1 MNHNY, CDR2 SVGAGI (reference sequence). CDR3 region: CASRPATGQEGPGYTF. DNA of the CDR3: TGTGCCAGCAGGCCGGCAACTGGACAGGAGGGACCTGGCTACACCTTC.

This rearrangement joins TRBV5-1 to TRBJ2-7; 13 bases match TRBD2. Germline CDR1 reads SGHRS; CDR2 reads YFSETQ. V lost 4 bases to trimming and J lost 2 bases; unmatched junction nucleotides: 3. The CDR3 has 15 residues. CDR3 sequence: CASSPGLAGTYEQYF. DNA of the CDR3: TGCGCCAGCAGCCCGGGACTAGCGGGGACCTACGAGCAGTACTTC.

This clone was picked up one time. This sequence joins TRBV5-4 and TRBJ2-3, with D unclear. CDR1 is SGHNT, CDR2 YYREEE, per germline (reference sequence). The CDR3 is 17 residues long. V was cut by 2 bases and J by 0 bases, with 16 bases left in between. The CDR3 reads CASSFFPSTRSTDTQYF. The DNA for the CDR3 is TGTGCCAGCAGCTTCTTCCCCAGCACCCGAAGCACAGATACGCAGTATTTT.

The chain combines TRBV27 with TRBJ2-2; 9 bases fit TRBD1. The germline gives CDR1 MNHEY, CDR2 SMNVEV (reference sequence). The CDR3 consists of 19 residues. Germline trimming cut 5 bases from V and 2 bases from J; bases unmatched to any gene: 15. CDR3 DNA: TGTGCCAGCAGTCACCGGGACAGGGAGAGTTTAGACAACACCGGGGAGCTGTTTTTT. Translated: CASSHRDRESLDNTGELFF.

This clone was observed a handful of times. The chain links TRBV25-1 to TRBJ1-1; the D is unclear. The CDR3 sequence is 13 residues long. V dropped 3 bases and J dropped 8 bases, with 13 bases sitting between them. Germline V gene lookup returns CDR1 MGHDK and CDR2 SYGVNS. CDR3 sequence reads: CASSEWNELEAFF. CDR3 coding DNA: TGTGCCAGCAGTGAGTGGAACGAACTGGAAGCTTTCTTT.

This clone was detected only once. The V gene is TRBV23-1, the J gene TRBJ2-2, with TRBD2 matching over 13 bases. TRBV23-1 is annotated as an ORF whose role is uncertain. The trim removed 3 bases at V and 0 bases at J, leaving 7 bases unmatched. The CDR3 is 19 amino acids. The CDR3 nucleotides read TGCGCCAGCAGTCATCCTAGGACTAGCGGGAGCTCGAACACCGGGGAGCTGTTTTTT. Protein sequence: CASSHPRTSGSSNTGELFF.

This chain links TRBV4-1 with TRBJ1-1; D remains unclear. Trimming took off 5 bases at V and 6 bases at J, with 13 bases between the two ends. The germline V gene encodes CDR1 MGHRA and CDR2 YSYEKL. The CDR3 is made up of 13 amino acids. The CDR3 reads CASSDPIGAEAFF. CDR3 sequence (DNA): TGCGCCAGCAGCGACCCCATAGGCGCTGAAGCTTTCTTT.

CDR3 amino acids: CASLGTVGTNEKLFF. In DNA, the CDR3 is TGTGCCAGCCTCGGGACAGTTGGAACTAATGAAAAACTGTTTTTT. J is TRBJ1-4 and V is TRBV4-2; 7 positions match TRBD1. This CDR3 is built from 15 residues. Germline values: CDR1 LGHNA, CDR2 YNFKEQ. V was pared by 8 bases and J by 1 base, with 7 bases of the junction left unmatched.

The chain recombines TRBV18 with TRBJ2-1; D is perhaps TRBD1 (5 bases). Germline V gene data show CDR1 as KGHSH and CDR2 as LQKENI. The CDR3 has 15 residues. V lost 3 bases to trimming and J lost 2 bases, with 11 bases between them. The CDR3 here is CASSPGQDTYNEQFF. The DNA of the CDR3 is TGTGCCAGCTCACCTGGGCAGGACACCTACAATGAGCAGTTCTTC.